The clone carrying this T cell receptor beta chain was observed a handful of times. Molecular barcoding with unique molecular identifiers was used for the TCRbeta library. TCRdb recomputed calls from the PCR reads with MiXCR, one row per CDR3 protein. This table holds over 550,000 distinct CDR3 sequences, roughly a tenth found once. The V gene lost 1 base and the J gene lost 9 bases, with 7 bases spanning the gap. Germline CDR1 is SGHTA and CDR2 is FQGTGA. This CDR3 is built from 13 residues. This sample is drawn from a study of T-cell reconstitution after alpha-beta-depleted transplantation in children.

The sample consisted of PBMCs from the stem cell graft donor, taken from the stem cell graft. The sequence derives from a human donor who donated a stem cell graft to a child with acute myeloid leukemia. The chain joins TRBV7-3 to TRBJ1-6; D is possibly TRBD1 (6 bases). CDR3 sequence: CASSLMGASPLHF. In DNA form, the CDR3 reads TGTGCCAGCAGCTTAATGGGGGCTTCACCCCTCCACTTT.